Sequencing of this T cell receptor beta chain was carried out in a study of T cell responses to AZD1222 COVID-19 vaccine. Regarding the study as a whole: Among the donors, most were white British and more were female, and clonal diversity was possibly underestimated.

Only in-frame clones appear in the TCRdb table, and some are missing; sequencing was by immunoSEQ multiplex PCR. The sample comprises about 160,000 clones, more than 85% of which are singletons, and approximately 3.3% rests with the top ten. CDR3 length: 18 amino acids. CDR1 is LNHDA and CDR2 is SQIVND in the germline V gene (reference sequence). J was trimmed by 0 bases and V by 9 bases; bases with no gene match: 12. In this sample, this clone turned up a few times. Its antigen is as yet unknown. Sequenced here: peripheral blood, sampled 28 days after the second AZD1222 dose. The receptor was derived from an adult who received the AZD1222 COVID-19 vaccine. The J gene is TRBJ1-5, the V gene TRBV19, with 12 bases lining up with TRBD1. CDR3 sequence reads: CASRRGTGGLGSNQPQHF. CDR3 sequence (DNA): TGTGCCAGCAGGAGGGGGACAGGGGGCTTGGGTAGCAATCAGCCCCAGCATTTT. The variable domain in full, completed from reference TRBV19 and TRBJ1-5, reads DGGITQSPKYLFRKEGQNVTLSCEQNLNHDAMYWYRQDPGQGLRLIYYSQIVNDFQKGDIAEGYSVSREKKESFPLTVTSAQKNPTAFYLCASRRGTGGLGSNQPQHFGDGTRLSIL.